These 14 T cell receptor beta chains share one sample of origin, sequenced in a study of identical twins (dated by TCRdb to 2016 to 2017). Library method: 5' RACE. The sample was run on an Illumina HiSeq 2000. In-frame beta chains were kept once TCRdb had trimmed the public reads at Q25 with fastp and called clones with MiXCR. When rows share a CDR3 protein, they turn into one entry using the most common DNA and genes. The sample includes some 900,000 distinct CDR3 sequences, with approximately 13% observed a single time. Roughly 1.6% of the sample is in the top ten clones. In addition, the sample was reused for a study of yellow fever vaccine responses in identical twins.

Specimen: PBMCs. Receptors originate from a woman between 18 and 30 years old in good health.

The rearrangement joins TRBV12-3 or TRBV12-4 to TRBJ2-3, with 12 bases identical to TRBD2. The CDR3 covers 19 residues. The junction had 9 bases not matched to a gene; V was cut back by 2 bases and J by 0 bases. The CDR3 DNA is TGTGCCAGCAGTTTAAAGGGGACTAGCGGGTTTACTAGCACAGATACGCAGTATTTT. Its translation: CASSLKGTSGFTSTDTQYF.

This clonotype was detected many times. The rearrangement uses TRBV12-3 or TRBV12-4 and TRBJ1-1, with D tentatively TRBD1 (6 bases). Trimming took off 6 bases at V and 8 bases at J, with 28 bases between the two ends. This CDR3 region has 17 residues. The CDR3 reads CASSLSGTPYWSSEAFF. The CDR3 DNA is TGTGCCAGCAGCCTCAGCGGGACACCGTACTGGTCGTCGGAAGCTTTCTTT.

The table lists this clonotype with a few counts. This chain joins TRBV9 and TRBJ2-3; D is perhaps TRBD2 (5 bases). Germline V CDR1 and CDR2: SGDLS, YYNGEE. This CDR3 is 16 amino acids long. Trimming stripped 0 bases from V and 1 base from J, with 12 bases between. The CDR3 protein is CASSVAGKLRTDTQYF. CDR3 coding DNA: TGTGCCAGCAGCGTAGCGGGGAAGCTGCGCACAGATACGCAGTATTTT.

V and J are TRBV20-1 and TRBJ2-1; D is ambiguous. The germline V and J ends were trimmed by 1 base and 8 bases, with 9 bases remaining between them. CDR3 length: 12 amino acids. Per germline, CDR1 DFQATT and CDR2 SNEGSKA (reference sequence). In DNA form, the CDR3 reads TGCAGTGCTAGAGTGCTCGGCGATGAGCAGTTCTTC. Its protein is CSARVLGDEQFF.

This clonotype was detected ten times or more. This rearrangement joins TRBV20-1 to TRBJ2-1; D not resolved. This CDR3 has 14 residues. Germline V lookup: CDR1 DFQATT, CDR2 SNEGSKA (reference sequence). Trimming cost V 5 bases and J 8 bases, with 19 bases left between them. As DNA, the CDR3 is TGCAGTGCTTGGAGCGCGGTCATCGGTTATGAGCAGTTCTTC. As protein: CSAWSAVIGYEQFF.

This clonotype was counted at least ten times. The chain employs TRBV20-1 and TRBJ1-5; 9 nucleotides agree with TRBD1. This CDR3 is 14 amino acids long. Unmatched junction bases numbered 7, after V lost 4 bases and J lost 6 bases. Per the germline V gene, CDR1 is DFQATT and CDR2 is SNEGSKA (reference sequence). CDR3 sequence: CSATGQGHVQPQHF. The CDR3 bases are TGCAGTGCTACGGGACAGGGTCACGTTCAGCCCCAGCATTTT.

This clonotype was detected many times. The CDR3 sequence: CASSQGTVYSPLHF. CDR3 DNA sequence: TGCGCCAGCAGCCAAGGGACGGTATATTCACCCCTCCACTTT. The chain has TRBV4-1 and TRBJ1-6; D unresolved. Germline loops: CDR1 MGHRA, CDR2 YSYEKL. The CDR3 is made up of 14 amino acids. V lost 1 base and J 8 bases, leaving 9 bases between the germline ends.

The CDR3: CASAPGSTYGYTF. DNA of the CDR3: TGTGCCAGCGCTCCCGGATCTACCTATGGCTACACCTTC. This chain uses TRBV12-3 or TRBV12-4 with TRBJ1-2, with D unresolved. CDR3 length: 13 residues. Trimming shortened V by 8 bases and J by 4 bases, and 14 bases separated the two germline ends.

The chain recombines TRBV4-1 with TRBJ2-3; no clear D gene. Germline V gene sequence: CDR1 MGHRA, CDR2 YSYEKL. The V end was cut by 3 bases, the J end by 0 bases, with 7 bases between. This CDR3 region has 14 residues. CDR3 sequence: CASSHAASTDTQYF. The CDR3 coding sequence is TGCGCCAGCAGCCATGCGGCTAGCACAGATACGCAGTATTTT.

This clonotype was counted between two and nine times. CDR3 sequence reads: CASSLVGTSGLGNEQFF. The CDR3 DNA follows: TGTGCCAGCAGCTTAGTCGGGACTAGCGGTTTGGGCAATGAGCAGTTCTTC. The chain combines TRBV7-2 with TRBJ2-1, with TRBD2 identical over 11 bases. J lost 6 bases, V lost 1 base, and 8 bases had no gene match. The CDR3 runs to 17 residues. CDR1 and CDR2 from the germline V gene are SGHTA and FQGNSA.

This clonotype was detected a few times. The V and J genes are TRBV7-6 and TRBJ2-1; perhaps TRBD2 as D (6 bases). CDR1 and CDR2 from the germline V gene are SGHVS and FNYEAQ. The V end was cut by 1 base, the J end by 4 bases, with 14 bases between. The CDR3 totals 16 residues. As DNA, the CDR3 is TGTGCCAGCAGCTTAGGGCGGAGGGGTGAATACAATGAGCAGTTCTTC. Its translation is CASSLGRRGEYNEQFF. The full variable domain, with the rest looked up from reference TRBV7-6 and TRBJ2-1, is GAGVSQSPRYKVTKRGQDVALRCDPISGHVSLYWYRQALGQGPEFLTYFNYEAQQDKSGLPNDRFSAERPEGSISTLTIQRTEQRDSAMYRCASSLGRRGEYNEQFFGPGTRLTVL.

This clonotype was found a few times. The rearrangement joins TRBV20-1 to TRBJ2-5; D possibly corresponds to TRBD2 (6 bases). CDR1 and CDR2 (germline): DFQATT, SNEGSKA (reference sequence). The germline V and J ends were trimmed by 6 bases and 5 bases, with 19 bases remaining between them. This CDR3 has 14 residues. The CDR3 DNA is TGCAGTGCCTCTACCCGACTAGATTTGGAGACCCAGTACTTC. It codes for CSASTRLDLETQYF.

The chain is built from TRBV7-3 and TRBJ2-7; TRBD2 matches 10 bases. J lost 2 bases, V lost 4 bases, and 8 bases had no gene match. CDR1 SGHTA and CDR2 FQGTGA come from the germline V gene. CDR3 length: 16 amino acids. CDR3 in amino acids: CASSSAGTSAAYEQYF. Here the CDR3 DNA reads TGTGCCAGCAGCTCGGCCGGGACTAGCGCAGCCTACGAGCAGTACTTC.

The chain employs TRBV5-6 and TRBJ2-6; 10 nucleotides agree with TRBD1. The CDR3 has 18 residues. V lost 4 bases and J lost 0; bases outside the gene matches: 7. In germline, CDR1 is SGHDT, CDR2 YYEEEE. CDR3 residues: CASSPDRGVFSGANVLTF. As DNA, the CDR3 is TGTGCCAGCAGCCCGGACAGGGGGGTCTTCTCTGGGGCCAACGTCCTGACTTTC.